One T cell receptor beta chain is described in this entry. The antigen remains undetermined. The study ran its PCR with 60 Vbeta and 13 Jbeta primers. Profiling relied on immunoSEQ multiplex PCR, and the TCRdb table lists in-frame clones only, not all of them. The sample yields some 190,000 clones, roughly 78% seen once. The data stem from a study of cytomegalovirus exposure and HLA in healthy donors. The CDR3 loop spans 16 amino acids. CDR1 is MNHEY and CDR2 is SMNVEV in the germline V gene (reference sequence). J was trimmed by 2 bases and V by 0 bases; bases with no gene match: 7. Study results and limitations: Among TCR beta chains, those listed as cytomegalovirus-associated numbered around 160. Sequencing likely generated an artifact that appeared as a cluster of highly shared sequence variants. Sequencing depth across donors, presence/absence analyses assumed, was roughly uniform.

The receptor's source is a woman aged 30 to 39 in good health and CMV-seronegative. The sequenced material came from PBMCs. The chain employs TRBV27 and TRBJ2-7; TRBD1 matches 7 bases. Written as DNA, the CDR3 is TGTGCCAGCAGTTTATCGACCGGGACAGTTACCTACGAGCAGTACTTC. The encoded protein is CASSLSTGTVTYEQYF.